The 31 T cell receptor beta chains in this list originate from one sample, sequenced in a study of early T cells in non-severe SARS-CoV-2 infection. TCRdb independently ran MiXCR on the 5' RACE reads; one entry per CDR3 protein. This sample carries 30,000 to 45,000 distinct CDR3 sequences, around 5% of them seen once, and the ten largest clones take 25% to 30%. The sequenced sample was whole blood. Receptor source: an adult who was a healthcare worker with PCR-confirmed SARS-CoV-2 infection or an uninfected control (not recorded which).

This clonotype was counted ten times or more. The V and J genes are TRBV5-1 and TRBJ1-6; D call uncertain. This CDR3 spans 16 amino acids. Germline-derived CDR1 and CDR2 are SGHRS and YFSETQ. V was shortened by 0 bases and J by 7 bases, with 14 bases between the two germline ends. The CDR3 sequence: CASSLEGSSQNSPLHF. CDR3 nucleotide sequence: TGCGCCAGCAGCTTGGAAGGATCGTCCCAGAATTCACCCCTCCACTTT.

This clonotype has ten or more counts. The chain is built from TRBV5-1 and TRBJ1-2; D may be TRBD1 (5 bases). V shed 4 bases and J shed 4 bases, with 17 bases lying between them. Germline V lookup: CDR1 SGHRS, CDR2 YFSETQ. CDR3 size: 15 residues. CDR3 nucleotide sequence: TGCGCCAGCAGCCACGCAGGGACGGATCGCTATGGCTACACCTTC. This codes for CASSHAGTDRYGYTF.

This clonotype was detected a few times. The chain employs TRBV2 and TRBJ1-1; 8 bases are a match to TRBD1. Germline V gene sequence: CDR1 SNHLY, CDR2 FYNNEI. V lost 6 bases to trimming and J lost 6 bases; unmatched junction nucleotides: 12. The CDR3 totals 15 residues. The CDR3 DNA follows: TGTGCCAGCAGGGATGTAGCGGACAGGGTAGCTGAAGCTTTCTTT. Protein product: CASRDVADRVAEAFF.

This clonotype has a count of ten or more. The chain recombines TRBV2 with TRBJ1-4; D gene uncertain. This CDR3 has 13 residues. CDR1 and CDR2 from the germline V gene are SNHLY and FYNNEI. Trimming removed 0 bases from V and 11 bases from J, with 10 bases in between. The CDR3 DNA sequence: TGTGCCAGCAGTGAAGCGCAACAGTCGAAACTGTTTTTT. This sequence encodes CASSEAQQSKLFF.

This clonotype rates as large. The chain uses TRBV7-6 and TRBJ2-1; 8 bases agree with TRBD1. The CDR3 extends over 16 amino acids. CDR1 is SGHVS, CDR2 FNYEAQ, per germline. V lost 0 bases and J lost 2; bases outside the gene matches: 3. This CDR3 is CASSLAPDRAYNEQFF. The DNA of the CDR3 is TGTGCCAGCAGCTTAGCCCCGGACAGGGCCTACAATGAGCAGTTCTTC.

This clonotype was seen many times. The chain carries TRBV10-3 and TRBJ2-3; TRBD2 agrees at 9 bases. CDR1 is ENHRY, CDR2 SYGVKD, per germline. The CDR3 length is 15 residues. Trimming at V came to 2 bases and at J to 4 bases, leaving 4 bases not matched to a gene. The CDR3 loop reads CAISESGGPSDTQYF. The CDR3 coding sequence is TGTGCCATCAGTGAGAGCGGGGGGCCCTCAGATACGCAGTATTTT.

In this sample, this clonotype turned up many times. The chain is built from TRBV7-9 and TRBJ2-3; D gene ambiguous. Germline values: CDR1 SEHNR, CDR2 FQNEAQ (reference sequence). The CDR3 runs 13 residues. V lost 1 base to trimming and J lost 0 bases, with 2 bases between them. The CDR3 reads CASSLESTDTQYF. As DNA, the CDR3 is TGTGCCAGCAGCTTAGAGAGCACAGATACGCAGTATTTT.

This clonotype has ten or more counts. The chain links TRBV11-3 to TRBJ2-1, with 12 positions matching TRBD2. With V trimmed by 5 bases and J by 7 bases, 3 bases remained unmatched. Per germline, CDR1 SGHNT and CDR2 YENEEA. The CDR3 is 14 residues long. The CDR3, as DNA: TGTGCCAGCAGCCGAGGACTAGCGGGGAATGAGCAGTTCTTC. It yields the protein CASSRGLAGNEQFF.

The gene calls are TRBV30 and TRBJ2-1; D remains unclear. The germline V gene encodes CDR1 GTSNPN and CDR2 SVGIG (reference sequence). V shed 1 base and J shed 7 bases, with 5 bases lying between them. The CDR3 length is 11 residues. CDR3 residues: CAWSDSNEQFF. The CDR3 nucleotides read TGTGCCTGGAGTGACTCGAATGAGCAGTTCTTC.

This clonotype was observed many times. Here the CDR3 DNA reads TGTGCCAGCAGCTTGGGTGGGGGGCAAGGGTACGAGCAGTACTTC. This codes for CASSLGGGQGYEQYF. The chain has TRBV5-4 and TRBJ2-7; D is perhaps TRBD1 or TRBD2 (6 bases each). V lost 0 bases, J lost 4 bases, and 14 bases lay in between. CDR1 is SGHNT and CDR2 is YYREEE in the germline V gene (reference sequence). There are 15 residues in the CDR3.

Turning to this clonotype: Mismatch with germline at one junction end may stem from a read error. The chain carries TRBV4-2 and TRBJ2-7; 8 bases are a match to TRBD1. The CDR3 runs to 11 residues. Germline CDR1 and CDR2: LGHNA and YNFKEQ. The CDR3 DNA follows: TGTGCCAGCAGCCCCAGGGACAGGCCCCGCTTC. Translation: CASSPRDRPRF.

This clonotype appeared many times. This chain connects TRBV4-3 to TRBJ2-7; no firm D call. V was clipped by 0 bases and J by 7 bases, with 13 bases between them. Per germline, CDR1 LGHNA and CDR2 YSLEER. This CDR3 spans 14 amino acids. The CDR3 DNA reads TGCGCCAGCAGCCAAGATCGTCAAGGTCGTGAGCAGTACTTC. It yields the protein CASSQDRQGREQYF.

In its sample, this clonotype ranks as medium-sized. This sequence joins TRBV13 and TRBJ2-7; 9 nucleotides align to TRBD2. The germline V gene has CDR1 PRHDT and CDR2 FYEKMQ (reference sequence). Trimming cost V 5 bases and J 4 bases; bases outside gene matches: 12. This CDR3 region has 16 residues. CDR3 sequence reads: CASSQPSVAGDYEQYF. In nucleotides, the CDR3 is TGTGCCAGCAGCCAACCCAGCGTAGCGGGGGATTACGAGCAGTACTTC.

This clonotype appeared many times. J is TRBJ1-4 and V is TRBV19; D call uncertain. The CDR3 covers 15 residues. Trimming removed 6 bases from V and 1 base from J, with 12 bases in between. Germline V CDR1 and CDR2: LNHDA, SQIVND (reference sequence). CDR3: CASRRGGRTNEKLFF. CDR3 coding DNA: TGTGCCAGTAGGCGGGGTGGACGAACTAATGAAAAACTGTTTTTT.

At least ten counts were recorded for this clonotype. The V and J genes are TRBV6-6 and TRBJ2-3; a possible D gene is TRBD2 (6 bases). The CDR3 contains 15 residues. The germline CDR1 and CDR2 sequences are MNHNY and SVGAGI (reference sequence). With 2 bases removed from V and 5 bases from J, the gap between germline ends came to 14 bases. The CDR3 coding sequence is TGTGCCAGCAGTTACCCCCAGGGACTGGGAGATACGCAGTATTTT. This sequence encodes CASSYPQGLGDTQYF.

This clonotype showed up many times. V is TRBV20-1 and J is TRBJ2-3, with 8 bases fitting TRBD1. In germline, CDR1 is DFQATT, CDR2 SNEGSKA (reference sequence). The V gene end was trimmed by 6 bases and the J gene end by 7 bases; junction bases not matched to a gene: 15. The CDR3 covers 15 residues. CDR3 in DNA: TGCAGTGCCACTCCCTCGGACAGGGTGTACAATACGCAGTATTTT. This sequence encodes CSATPSDRVYNTQYF.

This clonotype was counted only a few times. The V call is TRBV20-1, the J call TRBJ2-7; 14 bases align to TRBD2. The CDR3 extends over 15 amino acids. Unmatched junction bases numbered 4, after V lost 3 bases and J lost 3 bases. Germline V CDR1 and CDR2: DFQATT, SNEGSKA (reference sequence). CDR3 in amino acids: CSASGLAGGGYEQYF. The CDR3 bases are TGCAGTGCTAGCGGACTAGCGGGGGGAGGCTACGAGCAGTACTTC.

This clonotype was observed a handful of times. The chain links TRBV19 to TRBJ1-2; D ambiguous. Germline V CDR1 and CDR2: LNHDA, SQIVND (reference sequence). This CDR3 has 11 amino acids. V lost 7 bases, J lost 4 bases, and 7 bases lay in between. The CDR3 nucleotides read TGTGCCAGTAATAACGTCTATGGCTACACCTTC. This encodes CASNNVYGYTF.

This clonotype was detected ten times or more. The CDR3 DNA sequence: TGTGCCAGCAGCTTAAAAGCTAGCGGGAGGTATGAGCAGTTCTTC. Translated, it gives CASSLKASGRYEQFF. The V and J genes are TRBV7-2 and TRBJ2-1, with TRBD2 matching over 11 bases. This CDR3 has 15 residues. Germline-derived CDR1 and CDR2 are SGHTA and FQGNSA. The junction had 5 bases not matched to a gene; V was cut back by 2 bases and J by 8 bases.

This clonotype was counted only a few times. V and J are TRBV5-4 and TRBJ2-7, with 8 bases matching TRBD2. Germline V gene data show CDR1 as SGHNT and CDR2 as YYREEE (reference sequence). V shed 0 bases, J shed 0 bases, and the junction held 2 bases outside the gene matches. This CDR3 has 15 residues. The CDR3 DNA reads TGTGCCAGCAGCTTGGCCGGGACTAGCTCCTACGAGCAGTACTTC. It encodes CASSLAGTSSYEQYF.

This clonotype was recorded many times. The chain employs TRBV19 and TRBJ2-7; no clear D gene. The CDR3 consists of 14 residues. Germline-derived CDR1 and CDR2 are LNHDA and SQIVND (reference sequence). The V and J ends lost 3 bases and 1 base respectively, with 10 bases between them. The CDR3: CASSIGFSSYEQYF. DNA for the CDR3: TGTGCCAGTAGTATCGGCTTTTCTTCCTACGAGCAGTACTTC.

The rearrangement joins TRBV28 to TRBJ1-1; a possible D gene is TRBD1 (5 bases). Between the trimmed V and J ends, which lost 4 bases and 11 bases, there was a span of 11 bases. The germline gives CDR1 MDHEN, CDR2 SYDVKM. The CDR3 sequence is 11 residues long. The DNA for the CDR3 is TGTGCCAGCAGTTCTACCCGGGGGGCTTTCTTT. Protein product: CASSSTRGAFF.

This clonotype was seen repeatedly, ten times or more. CDR3 in amino acids: CATSRDRGEVYGYTF. The CDR3 bases are TGTGCCACCAGCAGAGATCGAGGGGAAGTCTATGGCTACACCTTC. The chain joins TRBV15 to TRBJ1-2; possible D gene TRBD1, 5 bases. Germline V gene sequence: CDR1 LNHNV, CDR2 YYDKDF (reference sequence). The CDR3 is 15 amino acids. Trimming pared 0 bases from V and 4 bases from J, leaving 12 bases between.

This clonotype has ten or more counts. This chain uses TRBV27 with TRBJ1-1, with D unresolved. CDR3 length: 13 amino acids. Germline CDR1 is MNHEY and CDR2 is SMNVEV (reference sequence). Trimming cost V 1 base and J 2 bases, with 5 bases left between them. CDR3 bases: TGTGCCAGCAGTTTATTTTTTAACACTGAAGCTTTCTTT. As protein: CASSLFFNTEAFF.

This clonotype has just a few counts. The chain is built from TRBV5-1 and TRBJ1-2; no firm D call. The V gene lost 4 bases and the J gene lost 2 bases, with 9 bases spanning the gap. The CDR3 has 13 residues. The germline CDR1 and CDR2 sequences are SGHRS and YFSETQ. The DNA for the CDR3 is TGCGCCAGCAGCCCGGCCGCCAACTATGGCTACACCTTC. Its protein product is CASSPAANYGYTF. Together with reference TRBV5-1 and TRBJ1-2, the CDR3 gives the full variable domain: KAGVTQTPRYLIKTRGQQVTLSCSPISGHRSVSWYQQTPGQGLQFLFEYFSETQRNKGNFPGRFSGRQFSNSRSEMNVSTLELGDSALYLCASSPAANYGYTFGSGTRLTVV.

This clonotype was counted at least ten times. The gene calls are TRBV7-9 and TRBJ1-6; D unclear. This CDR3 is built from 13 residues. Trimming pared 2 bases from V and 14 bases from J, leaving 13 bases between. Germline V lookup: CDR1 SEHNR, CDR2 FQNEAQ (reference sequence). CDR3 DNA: TGTGCCAGCAGCTTATCAAACCGGGAGGCCCTCCACTTT. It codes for CASSLSNREALHF. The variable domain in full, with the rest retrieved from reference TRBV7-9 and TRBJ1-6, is DTGVSQNPRHKITKRGQNVTFRCDPISEHNRLYWYRQTLGQGPEFLTYFQNEAQLEKSRLLSDRFSAERPKGSFSTLEIQRTEQGDSAMYLCASSLSNREALHFGNGTRLTVT.

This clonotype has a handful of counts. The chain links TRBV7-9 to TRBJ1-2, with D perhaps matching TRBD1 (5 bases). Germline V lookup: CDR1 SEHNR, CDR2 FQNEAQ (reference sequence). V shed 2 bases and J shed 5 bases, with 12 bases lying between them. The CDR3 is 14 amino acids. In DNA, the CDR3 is TGTGCCAGCAGCTTACAGGGATTTGGGTATGGCTACACCTTC. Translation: CASSLQGFGYGYTF.

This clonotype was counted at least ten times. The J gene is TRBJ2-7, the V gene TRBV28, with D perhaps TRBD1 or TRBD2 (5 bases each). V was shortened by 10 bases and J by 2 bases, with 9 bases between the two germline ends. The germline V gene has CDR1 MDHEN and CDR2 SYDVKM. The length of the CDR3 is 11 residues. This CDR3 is CATRDAYEQYF. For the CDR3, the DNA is TGTGCCACCCGGGACGCCTACGAGCAGTACTTC.

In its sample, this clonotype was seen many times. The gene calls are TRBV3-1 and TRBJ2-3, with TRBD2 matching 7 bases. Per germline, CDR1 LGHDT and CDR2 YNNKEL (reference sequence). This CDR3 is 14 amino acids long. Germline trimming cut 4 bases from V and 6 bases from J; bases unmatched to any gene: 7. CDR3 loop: CASSPRGGRDTQYF. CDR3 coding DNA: TGTGCCAGCAGCCCACGCGGGGGTAGGGATACGCAGTATTTT.

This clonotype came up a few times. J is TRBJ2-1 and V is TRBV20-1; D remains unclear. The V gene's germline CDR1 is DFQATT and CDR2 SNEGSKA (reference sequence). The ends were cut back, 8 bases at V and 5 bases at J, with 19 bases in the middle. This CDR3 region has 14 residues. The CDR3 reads CSSYQAPANNEQFF. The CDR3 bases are TGCAGTTCTTACCAGGCTCCCGCTAACAATGAGCAGTTCTTC.

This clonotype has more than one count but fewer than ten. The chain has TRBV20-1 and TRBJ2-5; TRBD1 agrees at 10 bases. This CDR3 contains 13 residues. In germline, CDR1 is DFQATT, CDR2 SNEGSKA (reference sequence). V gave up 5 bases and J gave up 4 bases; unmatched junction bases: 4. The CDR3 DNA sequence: TGCAGTGCTGAGGACAGGGGGACAGAGACCCAGTACTTC. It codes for CSAEDRGTETQYF.